This TCR beta chain was observed in a study of blood T cell repertoires in COVID-19. For the study at large: Acute and convalescent COVID-19 samples came from the United States, Italy and Spain.

Libraries were prepared by immunoSEQ multiplex PCR; TCRdb keeps only in-frame clonotypes and omits some of them. Among over 100,000 clones, approximately 90% were seen once, and the ten largest hold 15% to 20%. Trimming removed 3 bases at V and 2 bases at J, with 11 bases between. In germline, CDR1 is KGHSH, CDR2 LQKENI. CDR3 size: 15 residues. The sequence came from a human donor with acute or convalescent COVID-19. The donor label of this sample is uncertain. Material: peripheral blood. The chain combines TRBV18 with TRBJ1-3; D gene uncertain. In DNA form, the CDR3 reads TGTGCCAGCTCACCCCTAGCGAGACCTGGAAACACCATATATTTT. This encodes CASSPLARPGNTIYF. The full variable domain, its missing parts supplied by reference TRBV18 and TRBJ1-3, is NAGVMQNPRHLVRRRGQEARLRCSPMKGHSHVYWYRQLPEEGLKFMVYLQKENIIDESGMPKERFSAEFPKEGPSILRIQQVVRGDSAAYFCASSPLARPGNTIYFGEGSWLTVV.